These 19 T cell receptor beta chains share one sample of origin, sequenced in a study of cytomegalovirus exposure and HLA in healthy donors. Vbeta (60) and Jbeta (13) primers were used in the PCR. The repertoire was sequenced with immunoSEQ multiplex PCR; TCRdb's copy has only in-frame clones and lacks some. The sample lists over 150,000 clones, approximately 82% occurring once. The sequenced sample was PBMCs. Receptor source: a male donor in good health and CMV-seronegative.

The chain employs TRBV7-2 and TRBJ1-1; a possible D gene is TRBD1 (6 bases). CDR3 length: 13 residues. The germline gives CDR1 SGHTA, CDR2 FQGNSA. With 5 bases removed from V and 10 bases from J, the gap between germline ends came to 17 bases. The CDR3 DNA reads as TGTGCCAGCAGCCCTGGGGGCGTGATAAGAGCTTTCTTT. Encoded protein: CASSPGGVIRAFF.

The V gene is TRBV7-2, the J gene TRBJ1-2, with 7 bases matching TRBD1. The V segment lost 5 bases and the J segment 8 bases; nucleotides outside the gene matches: 5. Per germline, CDR1 SGHTA and CDR2 FQGNSA. The CDR3 covers 12 residues. The CDR3 loop is CASSPGGRGYTF. The CDR3 DNA sequence: TGTGCCAGCAGCCCAGGGGGAAGGGGCTACACCTTC.

V gene TRBV2 combines with J gene TRBJ2-5; 15 bases match TRBD2. This CDR3 has 15 residues. Germline V gene lookup returns CDR1 SNHLY and CDR2 FYNNEI. The V segment lost 4 bases and the J segment 9 bases; nucleotides outside the gene matches: 6. The CDR3 is CASSARTSGGAAQYF. The CDR3 DNA is TGTGCCAGCAGTGCAAGGACTAGCGGGGGGGCCGCCCAGTACTTC. The whole variable domain, remainder taken from reference TRBV2 and TRBJ2-5, is EPEVTQTPSHQVTQMGQEVILRCVPISNHLYFYWYRQILGQKVEFLVSFYNNEISEKSEIFDDQFSVERPDGSNFTLKIRSTKLEDSAMYFCASSARTSGGAAQYFGPGTRLLVL.

The chain links TRBV4-3 to TRBJ2-1, with 7 bases lining up with TRBD1. J gave up 2 bases and V 2 bases, and 3 bases lay outside the gene matches. Per germline, CDR1 LGHNA and CDR2 YSLEER. The length of the CDR3 is 15 residues. CDR3 sequence reads: CASSQQGVTYNEQFF. The DNA for the CDR3 is TGCGCCAGCAGCCAACAGGGGGTGACCTACAATGAGCAGTTCTTC.

V is TRBV7-6 and J is TRBJ2-5; D is uncertain. The CDR3 loop spans 15 amino acids. Trimming took 5 bases from V and 1 from J, leaving 14 bases between them. Germline CDR1 is SGHVS and CDR2 is FNYEAQ. CDR3: CASSPVVGAQETQYF. The CDR3 nucleotides read TGTGCCAGCAGCCCCGTTGTTGGAGCCCAAGAGACCCAGTACTTC.

The V call is TRBV18, the J call TRBJ1-5; a possible D gene is TRBD1 (6 bases). CDR1 is KGHSH and CDR2 is LQKENI in the germline V gene. CDR3 length: 12 residues. Trimming shortened V by 0 bases and J by 14 bases, and 11 bases separated the two germline ends. As DNA, the CDR3 is TGTGCCAGCTCACCACCGGACAGTAATAAGCATTTT. It translates to CASSPPDSNKHF.

The chain has TRBV2 and TRBJ1-2, with 7 bases aligning to TRBD1. The V gene end was trimmed by 8 bases and the J gene end by 2 bases; junction bases not matched to a gene: 8. Germline CDR1 reads SNHLY; CDR2 reads FYNNEI. This CDR3 region has 14 residues. CDR3 residues: CASGGRGNNYGYTF. CDR3 DNA sequence: TGTGCCAGCGGTGGCAGGGGGAACAACTATGGCTACACCTTC. Using reference TRBV2 and TRBJ1-2 for the parts outside the CDR3, the full variable domain is EPEVTQTPSHQVTQMGQEVILRCVPISNHLYFYWYRQILGQKVEFLVSFYNNEISEKSEIFDDQFSVERPDGSNFTLKIRSTKLEDSAMYFCASGGRGNNYGYTFGSGTRLTVV.

J is TRBJ2-7 and V is TRBV19; tentative D call: TRBD2 (6 bases). V lost 3 bases to trimming and J lost 0 bases, with 12 bases between them. This CDR3 region has 15 residues. Germline CDR1 is LNHDA and CDR2 is SQIVND (reference sequence). This CDR3 is CASSIWGRSSYEQYF. The CDR3 region has the DNA TGTGCCAGTAGTATTTGGGGGAGGAGCTCCTACGAGCAGTACTTC.

This chain connects TRBV28 to TRBJ1-5; 7 positions match TRBD1. The CDR3 sequence is 14 residues long. CDR1 MDHEN and CDR2 SYDVKM come from the germline V gene. With V trimmed by 6 bases and J by 5 bases, 7 bases remained unmatched. The CDR3 sequence: CASSPTGAHQPQHF. CDR3 DNA: TGTGCCAGCAGCCCTACAGGGGCCCATCAGCCCCAGCATTTT.

The rearrangement joins TRBV30 to TRBJ2-3; 11 bases are a match to TRBD2. J lost 8 bases, V lost 1 base, and 8 bases had no gene match. Germline V gives CDR1 GTSNPN, CDR2 SVGIG (reference sequence). There are 15 residues in the CDR3. The CDR3 protein is CAWSATSGIGGTQYF. CDR3 nucleotides: TGTGCCTGGAGTGCGACTAGCGGGATTGGGGGTACGCAGTATTTT.

The chain uses TRBV6-1 and TRBJ2-1; weak D call: TRBD2 (5 bases). This CDR3 is built from 13 residues. V dropped 2 bases and J dropped 9 bases, with 11 bases sitting between them. The germline CDR1 and CDR2 sequences are MNHNS and SASEGT. The CDR3 nucleotides read TGTGCCAGCAGTGAAACGCCCGGGGTTGAGCAGTTCTTC. Its translation is CASSETPGVEQFF.

This sequence joins TRBV5-6 and TRBJ2-1, with a weak D call TRBD2 (5 bases). The CDR3 has 14 amino acids. V gave up 2 bases and J gave up 8 bases, with 14 bases separating them. Germline V gives CDR1 SGHDT, CDR2 YYEEEE. The CDR3 sequence: CASSLLDIIYEQFF. CDR3 bases: TGTGCCAGCAGCTTACTAGATATAATCTATGAGCAGTTCTTC.

Comment on this clone: The same CDR3 is also encoded by other DNA sequences in this sample. V gene TRBV5-1 combines with J gene TRBJ2-1; 7 nucleotides match TRBD2. The CDR3 length is 15 residues. Germline trimming cut 2 bases from V and 0 bases from J; bases unmatched to any gene: 2. CDR1 and CDR2 (germline): SGHRS, YFSETQ. This CDR3 reads CASSLAGSSYNEQFF. CDR3 nucleotide sequence: TGCGCCAGCAGCTTAGCGGGGAGCTCCTACAATGAGCAGTTCTTC. Full variable domain (missing parts from reference TRBV5-1 and TRBJ2-1): KAGVTQTPRYLIKTRGQQVTLSCSPISGHRSVSWYQQTPGQGLQFLFEYFSETQRNKGNFPGRFSGRQFSNSRSEMNVSTLELGDSALYLCASSLAGSSYNEQFFGPGTRLTVL.

The chain recombines TRBV27 with TRBJ2-7; the D is unclear. Deletions cut 2 bases from V and 0 bases from J, with 5 bases between. Germline lookup yields CDR1 MNHEY and CDR2 SMNVEV (reference sequence). This CDR3 region has 13 residues. Here the CDR3 reads CASSLTASYEQYF. The CDR3 DNA reads TGTGCCAGCAGTTTAACTGCCTCCTACGAGCAGTACTTC.

The chain has TRBV6-5 and TRBJ1-2; 9 bases agree with TRBD1. The trim removed 4 bases at V and 4 bases at J, leaving 7 bases unmatched. Germline assignment: CDR1 MNHEY and CDR2 SVGAGI. The length of the CDR3 is 15 residues. CDR3 residues: CASSSRQGVGYGYTF. The CDR3 nucleotides read TGTGCCAGCAGTTCCAGACAGGGGGTCGGCTATGGCTACACCTTC.

The J gene is TRBJ1-1, the V gene TRBV11-2, with D unresolved. Per germline, CDR1 SGHAT and CDR2 FQNNGV. The CDR3 totals 14 residues. The germline V and J ends were trimmed by 3 bases and 2 bases, with 10 bases remaining between them. CDR3 coding DNA: TGTGCCAGCAGCTTTGTTGCCAGAAACACTGAAGCTTTCTTT. Encoded protein: CASSFVARNTEAFF.

V and J are TRBV30 and TRBJ1-1; D perhaps matches TRBD1 (6 bases). The CDR3 runs to 12 residues. Trimming pared 2 bases from V and 11 bases from J, leaving 15 bases between. Germline V gene data show CDR1 as GTSNPN and CDR2 as SVGIG (reference sequence). The chain's CDR3 is CAWSPLGATAFF. For the CDR3, the DNA is TGTGCCTGGAGTCCCCTGGGGGCCACGGCTTTCTTT.

V is TRBV6-5 and J is TRBJ2-1; 13 nucleotides match TRBD2. The trim removed 1 base at V and 7 bases at J, leaving 4 bases unmatched. The V gene's germline CDR1 is MNHEY and CDR2 SVGAGI. The CDR3 is 16 amino acids. CDR3 nucleotides: TGTGCCAGCAGTTACTTTGGGACTAGCGGGACTAATGAGCAGTTCTTC. Translating it yields CASSYFGTSGTNEQFF.

The chain has TRBV2 and TRBJ1-3; D uncertain. The CDR3 covers 12 residues. CDR1 and CDR2 from the germline V gene are SNHLY and FYNNEI. V lost 6 bases to trimming and J lost 2 bases, with 5 bases between them. CDR3 nucleotide sequence: TGTGCCAGCAGCGTAACTGGAAACACCATATATTTT. Protein product: CASSVTGNTIYF.